This T cell receptor (beta chain) was recovered during a study of blood T cell repertoires in COVID-19. This clone was seen only a few times. J was trimmed by 3 bases and V by 4 bases; bases with no gene match: 10. The germline gives CDR1 SGHNT, CDR2 YYREEE (reference sequence). CDR3 length: 16 residues. Produced via immunoSEQ multiplex PCR; TCRdb's table is partial and in-frame only. The repertoire has over 100,000 clones, 70% to 90% of them found once; the top ten carry around a sixth. The rearrangement joins TRBV5-4 to TRBJ2-7; 10 nucleotides match TRBD2. The clonotype was recovered from a woman between 55 and 75 years old with acute or convalescent COVID-19. The source material was peripheral blood. In DNA, the CDR3 is TGTGCCAGCAGCCCCGGGGGGCTAGCGGGAGACTACGAGCAGTACTTC. Translation: CASSPGGLAGDYEQYF. The full variable domain, its missing parts supplied by reference TRBV5-4 and TRBJ2-7, is ETGVTQSPTHLIKTRGQQVTLRCSSQSGHNTVSWYQQALGQGPQFIFQYYREEENGRGNFPPRFSGLQFPNYSSELNVNALELDDSALYLCASSPGGLAGDYEQYFGPGTRLTVT.